The 6 T cell receptor beta chains below come from one sample, sequenced in a study of blood T cells in healthy people across ages. PCR was performed a second time for roughly 7 to 12 cycles using a sample-barcoded 5' primer and a J-beta primer mix. TCRdb processed the 5' RACE reads anew with MiXCR; each CDR3 protein has one entry. The sample yields around 1,000,000 distinct CDR3 sequences, around two fifths seen once. Sample: blood. All receptors derive from a man between 18 and 35 years old in good health.

This clonotype came up a few times. This chain connects TRBV7-2 to TRBJ1-2; D possibly corresponds to TRBD1 (5 bases). The germline V gene has CDR1 SGHTA and CDR2 FQGNSA. CDR3 size: 18 residues. Trimming cost V 5 bases and J 4 bases, with 26 bases left between them. CDR3 in amino acids: CASSKNPGQEPRIYGYTF. For the CDR3, the DNA is TGTGCCAGCAGCAAGAATCCGGGGCAGGAGCCTCGCATCTATGGCTACACCTTC. Based on the CDR3 plus reference TRBV7-2 and TRBJ1-2, the full variable domain is GAGVSQSPSNKVTEKGKDVELRCDPISGHTALYWYRQSLGQGLEFLIYFQGNSAPDKSGLPSDRFSAERTGGSVSTLTIQRTQQEDSAVYLCASSKNPGQEPRIYGYTFGSGTRLTVV.

Details on this clonotype: One base separates it from a far larger clone, so it is likely a read error. The chain uses TRBV5-6 and TRBJ2-3, with D hard to call. The CDR3 is 13 amino acids. The germline CDR1 and CDR2 sequences are SGHDT and YYEEEE. CDR3 sequence reads: CAGSPLSTDTQYF. Written as DNA, the CDR3 is TGTGCCGGCAGCCCATTAAGCACAGATACGCAGTATTTT.

This clonotype was seen only a few times. V gene TRBV7-2 combines with J gene TRBJ1-1; no clear D gene. Trimming took off 2 bases at V and 0 bases at J, with 7 bases between the two ends. CDR3 length equals 14 residues. Germline CDR1 SGHTA, CDR2 FQGNSA. CDR3 sequence reads: CASSLPGLNTEAFF. The CDR3 region has the DNA TGTGCCAGCAGCTTACCCGGTTTGAACACTGAAGCTTTCTTT.

This chain joins TRBV21-1 and TRBJ2-1. TRBV21-1 is noted as a pseudogene. The CDR3 spans 11 residues. DNA for the CDR3: TGTGCCAGCACCAAAAGCGATGAGCAGTTCTTC. As protein: CASTKSDEQFF.

This clonotype was counted only a few times. The chain couples TRBV29-1 to TRBJ1-2; perhaps TRBD1 as D (5 bases). V lost 1 base to trimming and J lost 8 bases, with 11 bases between them. Germline V gives CDR1 SQVTM, CDR2 ANQGSEA. The CDR3 runs to 12 residues. The CDR3 reads CSVEGSGTGYTF. CDR3 DNA: TGCAGCGTTGAAGGGAGTGGGACCGGCTACACCTTC.

The chain combines TRBV14 with TRBJ2-1; D is tentatively TRBD1 or TRBD2 (5 bases each). The CDR3 totals 13 residues. The germline V gene encodes CDR1 SGHDN and CDR2 FVKESK. With 1 base removed from V and 13 bases from J, the gap between germline ends came to 14 bases. The CDR3 DNA reads as TGTGCCAGCAGCCAAGGGGGGTTGGGGGAACAGTTCTTC. It encodes CASSQGGLGEQFF.